Only a few counts were recorded for the clone carrying this T cell receptor (beta chain). The sample originates from a study of blood T cell repertoires in COVID-19. Living in roughly 25 US areas, the participants were between about 18 and 100 years of age. TCRdb's table, derived via immunoSEQ multiplex PCR, lists solely in-frame clones and lacks some. Of around 180,000 clones in the sample, approximately 73% were seen once. Material: PBMCs or T cells enriched from blood (not recorded which). This clonotype was obtained from a woman aged 45-65 years with acute COVID-19.

The CDR3 is CAWAPDRGFSGNTIYF. CDR3 sequence (DNA): TGTGCCTGGGCCCCGGACAGGGGGTTCTCTGGAAACACCATATATTTT. This chain joins TRBV30 and TRBJ1-3, with 10 bases fitting TRBD1. The CDR3 length is 16 residues. Looked up from germline, CDR1 is GTSNPN and CDR2 is SVGIG (reference sequence). V lost 5 bases, J lost 0 bases, and 7 bases stayed unmatched.